Below are 26 T cell receptor beta chains sequenced from a single sample in a study of T-cell reconstitution after alpha-beta-depleted transplantation in children. As it was prepared, the TCRbeta library received unique molecular identifiers. TCRdb independently ran MiXCR on the PCR reads; one entry per CDR3 protein. The table shows about 340,000 distinct CDR3 sequences, with about 14% occurring only once. The specimen comprised PBMCs, sampled from the stem cell graft. The receptors were sampled from a human donor who donated a stem cell graft to a child with Fanconi anemia.

This chain uses TRBV5-1 with TRBJ2-2; 7 bases fit TRBD1. CDR1 SGHRS and CDR2 YFSETQ come from the germline V gene. Germline trimming cut 1 base from V and 6 bases from J; bases unmatched to any gene: 9. The CDR3 is 16 residues long. The CDR3 sequence: CASSLRTSTGSGELFF. The CDR3 bases are TGCGCCAGCAGCTTGCGGACCTCGACAGGGTCCGGGGAGCTGTTTTTT.

The J gene is TRBJ2-2, the V gene TRBV29-1, with unresolved D. The CDR3 contains 14 residues. V lost 5 bases, J lost 0 bases, and 10 bases lay in between. Germline V gene data show CDR1 as SQVTM and CDR2 as ANQGSEA. The CDR3 loop reads CSVLKGTNTGELFF. In DNA form, the CDR3 reads TGCAGCGTTCTGAAGGGAACGAACACCGGGGAGCTGTTTTTT.

The chain joins TRBV7-6 to TRBJ1-1, with a tentative D call TRBD1 (5 bases). Germline V lookup: CDR1 SGHVS, CDR2 FNYEAQ. The V end was cut by 5 bases, the J end by 1 base, with 11 bases between. The CDR3 consists of 14 residues. CDR3 amino acids: CASSTSGANTEAFF. The CDR3, as DNA: TGTGCCAGCAGCACCAGCGGGGCGAACACTGAAGCTTTCTTT.

This clonotype was observed at least ten times. V and J are TRBV6-5 and TRBJ1-1, with D tentatively TRBD1 (6 bases). CDR3 length equals 14 residues. Looked up from germline, CDR1 is MNHEY and CDR2 is SVGAGI. The germline V and J ends were trimmed by 7 bases and 4 bases, with 16 bases remaining between them. The CDR3 is CASTPSGVVTEAFF. The DNA for the CDR3 is TGTGCCAGCACTCCATCAGGGGTAGTCACTGAAGCTTTCTTT.

This clonotype was seen ten or more times. For the CDR3, the DNA is TGCGCCAGCAGCTTGCTCTCAGGGGGTGCTAACACTGAAGCTTTCTTT. Encoded protein: CASSLLSGGANTEAFF. The V call is TRBV5-1, the J call TRBJ1-1; 7 bases are shared with TRBD1. Unmatched junction bases numbered 8, after V lost 1 base and J lost 2 bases. The germline CDR1 and CDR2 sequences are SGHRS and YFSETQ. The CDR3 totals 16 residues.

The chain has TRBV18 and TRBJ2-2; a possible D gene is TRBD1 (5 bases). Trimming shortened V by 0 bases and J by 3 bases, and 8 bases separated the two germline ends. The CDR3 has 15 amino acids. Germline values: CDR1 KGHSH, CDR2 LQKENI. The DNA for the CDR3 is TGTGCCAGCTCACCACCAAGGGGATACACCGGGGAGCTGTTTTTT. It specifies CASSPPRGYTGELFF.

The sample holds many counts of this clonotype. This chain links TRBV7-8 with TRBJ1-2; D gene ambiguous. Germline V lookup: CDR1 SGHVS, CDR2 FQNEAQ. Trimming pared 5 bases from V and 4 bases from J, leaving 20 bases between. The CDR3 runs 16 residues. CDR3 in DNA: TGTGCCAGCAGCCCTAAAGGAGCCTCTCTTGCCTATGGCTACACCTTC. Protein: CASSPKGASLAYGYTF.

In its sample, this clonotype was seen many times. The gene calls are TRBV12-3 or TRBV12-4 and TRBJ1-1; D call uncertain. The CDR3 contains 13 residues. Trimming removed 6 bases from V and 1 base from J, with 9 bases in between. CDR3 bases: TGTGCCAGCAGCCCCATTGGGAACACTGAAGCTTTCTTT. Translating gives CASSPIGNTEAFF.

The chain combines TRBV12-3 or TRBV12-4 with TRBJ2-3; possible D gene TRBD2, 6 bases. The CDR3 spans 15 residues. Trimming removed 5 bases from V and 6 bases from J, with 18 bases in between. CDR3 region: CASSGPPTRGDTQYF. Here the CDR3 DNA reads TGTGCCAGCAGTGGGCCGCCGACTAGAGGGGATACGCAGTATTTT.

This clonotype was counted only a few times. The chain recombines TRBV27 with TRBJ1-1; D not certain. V lost 8 bases to trimming and J lost 3 bases, with 19 bases between them. The CDR3 covers 15 residues. The germline gives CDR1 MNHEY, CDR2 SMNVEV (reference sequence). The CDR3 is CASRRRGEIYTEAFF. The CDR3, as DNA: TGTGCCAGCCGGAGGCGGGGAGAGATTTACACTGAAGCTTTCTTT.

This clonotype has ten or more counts. The chain joins TRBV15 to TRBJ2-2; tentative D call: TRBD1 (7 bases). Looked up from germline, CDR1 is LNHNV and CDR2 is YYDKDF (reference sequence). Trimming removed 0 bases at V and 6 bases at J, with 17 bases between. The CDR3 extends over 17 amino acids. The CDR3 DNA is TGTGCCACCAGCAGAGATCTGGCAGGGGGGTTTTCCGGGGAGCTGTTTTTT. It yields the protein CATSRDLAGGFSGELFF.

The chain carries TRBV29-1 and TRBJ1-2; D is possibly TRBD1 (6 bases). V lost 5 bases and J 8 bases, leaving 12 bases between the germline ends. Germline V gene sequence: CDR1 SQVTM, CDR2 ANQGSEA. This CDR3 region has 11 residues. The CDR3 DNA reads as TGCAGCGTTAGGGGGTCGAGCGGCTACACCTTC. Its protein is CSVRGSSGYTF.

This rearrangement joins TRBV2 to TRBJ2-7; D gene uncertain. The ends were cut back, 4 bases at V and 6 bases at J, with 4 bases in the middle. CDR3 length: 10 amino acids. From germline, CDR1 is SNHLY and CDR2 FYNNEI. The DNA of the CDR3 is TGTGCCAGCAGTGGGGTCGAGCAGTACTTC. Translating it yields CASSGVEQYF.

There are a few counts of this clonotype. The rearrangement joins TRBV4-2 to TRBJ1-6, with TRBD1 as a possible D gene (6 bases). V lost 0 bases to trimming and J lost 3 bases, with 9 bases between them. The germline gives CDR1 LGHNA, CDR2 YNFKEQ. The CDR3 is 16 residues long. The CDR3 here is CASSQEQGNYNSPLHF. The CDR3 nucleotides are TGTGCCAGCAGCCAAGAACAGGGTAACTATAATTCACCCCTCCACTTT.

This clonotype was observed a few times. This chain connects TRBV4-3 to TRBJ2-1, with TRBD2 matching over 8 bases. From germline, CDR1 is LGHNA and CDR2 YSLEER. The CDR3 is made up of 16 amino acids. V was pared by 0 bases and J by 8 bases, with 9 bases of the junction left unmatched. The DNA of the CDR3 is TGCGCCAGCAGCCAAGATCCCCCGGGGGGGATGCATGAGCAGTTCTTC. Protein: CASSQDPPGGMHEQFF.

This sequence joins TRBV30 and TRBJ2-7; D call uncertain. V lost 4 bases to trimming and J lost 2 bases, with 18 bases between them. CDR1 is GTSNPN, CDR2 SVGIG, per germline (reference sequence). The CDR3 is 15 amino acids. The CDR3 DNA sequence: TGTGCCTGGACCCGGGCCCCTTTTTCAACCTACGAGCAGTACTTC. Translation: CAWTRAPFSTYEQYF.

In this sample, this clonotype turned up a few times. The J gene is TRBJ2-1, the V gene TRBV4-2; TRBD1 agrees at 8 bases. This CDR3 contains 13 residues. The V gene's germline CDR1 is LGHNA and CDR2 YNFKEQ. J gave up 3 bases and V 8 bases, and 3 bases lay outside the gene matches. CDR3 nucleotides: TGTGCCAGCTCAGGGGGCTACTACAATGAGCAGTTCTTC. Translated: CASSGGYYNEQFF.

This clonotype was counted a few times. The genes are TRBV18 and TRBJ2-3; no firm D call. Germline lookup yields CDR1 KGHSH and CDR2 LQKENI. V gave up 2 bases and J gave up 8 bases, with 14 bases separating them. This CDR3 region has 14 residues. The DNA of the CDR3 is TGTGCCAGCTCACCAGAAGGACGGTCCGGTACGCAGTATTTT. It specifies CASSPEGRSGTQYF.

This clonotype was counted ten times or more. The chain links TRBV5-1 to TRBJ2-3; D is perhaps TRBD1 (6 bases). V lost 1 base to trimming and J lost 13 bases, with 19 bases between them. CDR3 length equals 14 residues. CDR1 is SGHRS and CDR2 is YFSETQ in the germline V gene. The CDR3 sequence: CASSLPNPGDEKYF. The DNA for the CDR3 is TGCGCCAGCAGCTTGCCCAACCCAGGGGATGAGAAGTATTTT.

The rearrangement joins TRBV5-5 to TRBJ1-1; 8 bases are shared with TRBD1. V was clipped by 2 bases and J by 0 bases; unmatched bases: 3. Germline lookup yields CDR1 SGHKS and CDR2 YYEKEE (reference sequence). This CDR3 spans 15 amino acids. CDR3 sequence reads: CASSLNRGLNTEAFF. As DNA, the CDR3 is TGTGCCAGCAGCTTAAACAGGGGGTTGAACACTGAAGCTTTCTTT.

V usage is TRBV20-1 and J usage is TRBJ2-5; D is possibly TRBD1 (5 bases). Germline V gene lookup returns CDR1 DFQATT and CDR2 SNEGSKA (reference sequence). The germline V and J ends were trimmed by 6 bases and 2 bases, with 10 bases remaining between them. The CDR3 length is 12 residues. CDR3 sequence (DNA): TGCAGTGCCCACCGGACACAAGAGACCCAGTACTTC. It translates to CSAHRTQETQYF.

The chain couples TRBV7-2 to TRBJ2-7, with D perhaps being TRBD1 or TRBD2 (5 bases each). V lost 3 bases and J 0 bases, leaving 15 bases between the germline ends. This CDR3 contains 16 residues. Germline-derived CDR1 and CDR2 are SGHTA and FQGNSA. DNA of the CDR3: TGTGCCAGCAGCTTGGAGACGGGACGGTTCTCCTACGAGCAGTACTTC. It is translated as CASSLETGRFSYEQYF.

The chain links TRBV30 to TRBJ1-1; D might be TRBD1 (5 bases). CDR3 size: 13 residues. CDR1 GTSNPN and CDR2 SVGIG come from the germline V gene (reference sequence). V dropped 7 bases and J dropped 0 bases, with 12 bases sitting between them. The CDR3 reads CASGRGLNTEAFF. The CDR3 coding sequence is TGTGCCTCGGGACGGGGCCTGAACACTGAAGCTTTCTTT.

The table lists this clonotype with many counts. CDR3 region: CASSFIQGKNEQYF. CDR3 DNA: TGCGCCAGCAGCTTTATCCAGGGGAAGAACGAGCAGTACTTC. The rearrangement uses TRBV5-1 and TRBJ2-7, with D perhaps TRBD1 (6 bases). CDR3 length equals 14 residues. Germline assignment: CDR1 SGHRS and CDR2 YFSETQ. V was cut by 2 bases and J by 5 bases, with 14 bases left in between.

This clonotype was observed many times. The chain links TRBV6-1 to TRBJ1-2; D perhaps matches TRBD1 (5 bases). Trimming shortened V by 6 bases and J by 6 bases, and 20 bases separated the two germline ends. This CDR3 is 15 amino acids long. The germline gives CDR1 MNHNS, CDR2 SASEGT. Here the CDR3 DNA reads TGTGCCAGCAGGGGGACGGGCAGGGAATTTCATGGCTACACCTTC. Translation: CASRGTGREFHGYTF.

In its sample, this clonotype was seen many times. The J gene is TRBJ1-1, the V gene TRBV7-9; D remains ambiguous. The V gene's germline CDR1 is SEHNR and CDR2 FQNEAQ (reference sequence). This CDR3 contains 13 residues. V gave up 5 bases and J gave up 0 bases, with 7 bases separating them. The CDR3 region has the DNA TGTGCCAGCAGCCCAGAGGTGAACACTGAAGCTTTCTTT. Its translation: CASSPEVNTEAFF.